The 12 T cell receptor beta chains below were found in one sample sequenced in a study of shared clonotypes between healthy human individuals. TCRdb's copy holds only in-frame clones and misses some; the assay was immunoSEQ multiplex PCR. The data contain approximately 2,000,000 clones, 85% to 95% of them singletons. The sequencing input was naive CD4+ T cells from PBMCs. The subset: CD45RA+ positively selected. All receptors come from a man between 18 and 35 years old in good health. Some clones in this sample may be carry-over from other donors' samples.

Points on this clone: A much larger clone sits a single nucleotide away, making a read error possible. Other DNA sequences in the sample encode the same CDR3. This chain uses TRBV5-1 with TRBJ2-3; unclear D gene. Germline loops: CDR1 SGHRS, CDR2 YFSETQ. The V and J ends lost 0 bases and 1 base respectively, with 3 bases between them. The CDR3 sequence is 13 residues long. CDR3 sequence reads: CASSLGGTDTQYF. The CDR3, as DNA: TGCGCCAGCAGCTTGGGGGGCACAGATACGCAGTATTTT. Full variable domain (remainder filled in from reference TRBV5-1 and TRBJ2-3): KAGVTQTPRYLIKTRGQQVTLSCSPISGHRSVSWYQQTPGQGLQFLFEYFSETQRNKGNFPGRFSGRQFSNSRSEMNVSTLELGDSALYLCASSLGGTDTQYFGPGTRLTVL.

CDR3 residues: CASSPGGTNEAFF. The CDR3 DNA is TGTGCCAGCAGCCCCGGGGGGACAAATGAAGCTTTCTTT. The chain joins TRBV9 to TRBJ1-1; D is possibly TRBD1 (6 bases). Germline CDR1 and CDR2: SGDLS and YYNGEE. The ends were cut back, 4 bases at V and 7 bases at J, with 14 bases in the middle. This CDR3 comprises 13 residues.

The chain uses TRBV5-8 and TRBJ2-7; D may match TRBD1 or TRBD2 (6 bases each). Germline-derived CDR1 and CDR2 are SGHTS and YDEGEE. The CDR3 runs to 18 residues. V lost 4 bases and J 2 bases, leaving 25 bases between the germline ends. The CDR3 is CASSPISGRRGGPYEQYF. The DNA of the CDR3 is TGTGCCAGCAGCCCCATATCGGGTCGAAGAGGGGGGCCCTACGAGCAGTACTTC.

This rearrangement joins TRBV18 to TRBJ2-1, with D hard to call. The length of the CDR3 is 16 residues. Germline CDR1 is KGHSH and CDR2 is LQKENI. V was shortened by 8 bases and J by 3 bases, with 20 bases between the two germline ends. The DNA for the CDR3 is TGTGCCAGCGCCGAAGGAGCTAGACCGATCTACAATGAGCAGTTCTTC. Its protein is CASAEGARPIYNEQFF.

V gene TRBV27 combines with J gene TRBJ1-4; D remains unclear. The CDR3 consists of 13 residues. Trimming left V 6 bases short and J 4 bases short, with 9 bases between. CDR1 is MNHEY, CDR2 SMNVEV, per germline (reference sequence). CDR3 region: CASSRGLNEKLFF. The CDR3 DNA follows: TGTGCCAGCAGCCGGGGTCTTAATGAAAAACTGTTTTTT. Using reference TRBV27 and TRBJ1-4 for the parts outside the CDR3, the full variable domain is EAQVTQNPRYLITVTGKKLTVTCSQNMNHEYMSWYRQDPGLGLRQIYYSMNVEVTDKGDVPEGYKVSRKEKRNFPLILESPSPNQTSLYFCASSRGLNEKLFFGSGTQLSVL.

This chain uses TRBV19 with TRBJ1-1; D uncertain. CDR3 length: 13 residues. Per germline, CDR1 LNHDA and CDR2 SQIVND (reference sequence). V gave up 3 bases and J gave up 12 bases, with 17 bases separating them. CDR3 region: CASSIRVQEVSFF. In DNA, the CDR3 is TGTGCCAGTAGTATCAGAGTCCAGGAGGTTTCTTTCTTT.

This rearrangement joins TRBV18 to TRBJ2-1, with 7 nucleotides matching TRBD2. J lost 6 bases, V lost 1 base, and 6 bases had no gene match. Looked up from germline, CDR1 is KGHSH and CDR2 is LQKENI. The CDR3 is 15 residues long. CDR3 in DNA: TGTGCCAGCTCACCACTTACTAGCGTGATCAATGAGCAGTTCTTC. Amino acid sequence: CASSPLTSVINEQFF.

The chain uses TRBV30 and TRBJ2-5, with D unclear. Germline loops: CDR1 GTSNPN, CDR2 SVGIG (reference sequence). Trimming pared 2 bases from V and 1 base from J, leaving 8 bases between. The CDR3 runs to 13 residues. CDR3 bases: TGTGCCTGGAGTCAGAGCCTCCAAGAGACCCAGTACTTC. The encoded protein is CAWSQSLQETQYF.

The chain uses TRBV28 and TRBJ2-5; possibly TRBD1 for D (6 bases). CDR3 length equals 15 residues. V was cut by 6 bases and J by 5 bases, with 19 bases left in between. The germline V gene has CDR1 MDHEN and CDR2 SYDVKM. The CDR3 sequence is CASRPTGMGSETQYF. CDR3 sequence (DNA): TGTGCCAGCAGACCCACAGGGATGGGGTCGGAGACCCAGTACTTC.

The V call is TRBV25-1, the J call TRBJ2-7; D possibly corresponds to TRBD2 (6 bases). This CDR3 spans 15 amino acids. V was pared by 3 bases and J by 3 bases, with 15 bases between. The germline CDR1 and CDR2 sequences are MGHDK and SYGVNS. CDR3 nucleotide sequence: TGTGCCAGCAGTGATAACACGGGACTCCACTACGAGCAGTACTTC. Translating gives CASSDNTGLHYEQYF.

The chain has TRBV29-1 and TRBJ2-1; 7 bases agree with TRBD1. Germline V gene data show CDR1 as SQVTM and CDR2 as ANQGSEA. CDR3 length: 13 amino acids. The V and J ends lost 4 bases and 10 bases, in that order; junction bases with no gene match: 10. The CDR3 DNA sequence: TGCAGCGTTGTAGGGGACAGCCTGAAAGAGCAGTTCTTC. This translates into CSVVGDSLKEQFF.

This clone was observed once. The rearrangement joins TRBV2 to TRBJ1-3; no clear D gene. This CDR3 region has 13 residues. Germline values: CDR1 SNHLY, CDR2 FYNNEI. Trimming took 11 bases from V and 2 from J, leaving 13 bases between them. Written as DNA, the CDR3 is TGTGCCGGGCAGACTCTCCCTGGAAACACCATATATTTT. Translated: CAGQTLPGNTIYF.